Listed below are T cell receptor beta chains from one sample, sequenced in a study of T-cell reconstitution after alpha-beta-depleted transplantation in children. TCRdb itself ran the PCR reads through MiXCR, one entry per CDR3 protein. The table has 200,000 to 300,000 distinct CDR3 sequences, about 11% seen once. Sequencing was performed on PBMCs from the stem cell graft donor, taken from the stem cell graft. These TCRs come from a human donor who donated a stem cell graft to a child with acute lymphoblastic leukemia. Both conserved end residues are trimmed from each CDR3. Fields, in order: V gene, CDR3 protein.

V gene: TRBV20-1; CDR3 protein: SANRGAGSEQF
V gene: TRBV28; CDR3 protein: ASVRGRSRTGELF
V gene: TRBV28; CDR3 protein: ASRDGIGGRGANVLT
V gene: TRBV11-2; CDR3 protein: ASSLAYTGDEQF
V gene: TRBV28; CDR3 protein: ASSFPGAIWTDTQY
V gene: TRBV29-1; CDR3 protein: SVATQGAGTDTQY
V gene: TRBV7-3; CDR3 protein: ASNLAGGTDTQY
V gene: TRBV5-6; CDR3 protein: ASSLTGQVGGYT
V gene: TRBV15; CDR3 protein: ATSREAGNYNEQF
V gene: TRBV7-2; CDR3 protein: ASSRDRHPGELF
V gene: TRBV10-3; CDR3 protein: AISEAGISHKNIQY
V gene: TRBV4-1; CDR3 protein: ASSQEASSYNSPLH
V gene: TRBV12-3/TRBV12-4; CDR3 protein: ASSSGSLGNEQF
V gene: TRBV7-9; CDR3 protein: ASRDWTGNTGELF
V gene: TRBV10-3; CDR3 protein: AISVNREADTQY
V gene: TRBV30; CDR3 protein: AWSRLSGNTIY
V gene: TRBV4-2; CDR3 protein: ASGPGGYSYNEQF
V gene: TRBV28; CDR3 protein: ASRTPRGNTGELF
V gene: TRBV27; CDR3 protein: ASSLIGGNFPTDTQY
V gene: TRBV4-3; CDR3 protein: ASSQGHLYSSPLH
V gene: TRBV9; CDR3 protein: ASSVADNYGYT
V gene: TRBV14; CDR3 protein: ASSPRDRGENSPLH
V gene: TRBV4-2; CDR3 protein: ASSHDRAGEKLF
V gene: TRBV6-5; CDR3 protein: ASSYSKAGGLPEAF
V gene: TRBV11-2; CDR3 protein: ASSFSTRKTQY
V gene: TRBV10-3; CDR3 protein: AISESPGREEF
V gene: TRBV6-2/TRBV6-3; CDR3 protein: ASSWKQGGVHNEQF
V gene: TRBV29-1; CDR3 protein: SVEDPWGNEQF
V gene: TRBV30; CDR3 protein: AWSFQGNTIY
V gene: TRBV5-1; CDR3 protein: ASSLGYGTLYYEQY
V gene: TRBV12-3/TRBV12-4; CDR3 protein: ASSFLEGQGNNEQF
V gene: TRBV10-3; CDR3 protein: AISESDSGSGYNEQF
V gene: TRBV20-1; CDR3 protein: SARDFRAFSEYSNQPQH
V gene: TRBV5-5; CDR3 protein: ARSPGGAEQF
V gene: TRBV10-3; CDR3 protein: AMKDSMNTEAF
V gene: TRBV9; CDR3 protein: ASSGGYTGTANTGELF
V gene: TRBV6-5; CDR3 protein: ATKAGLRDQPQH
V gene: TRBV28; CDR3 protein: ASRGVRDIGRAFNQPQH
V gene: TRBV4-3; CDR3 protein: ASSHPPNTEAF
V gene: TRBV7-9; CDR3 protein: ASRRDDYEQY
V gene: TRBV27; CDR3 protein: ASGLKLSNQPQH
V gene: TRBV10-3; CDR3 protein: AISEYGTGNNEQF